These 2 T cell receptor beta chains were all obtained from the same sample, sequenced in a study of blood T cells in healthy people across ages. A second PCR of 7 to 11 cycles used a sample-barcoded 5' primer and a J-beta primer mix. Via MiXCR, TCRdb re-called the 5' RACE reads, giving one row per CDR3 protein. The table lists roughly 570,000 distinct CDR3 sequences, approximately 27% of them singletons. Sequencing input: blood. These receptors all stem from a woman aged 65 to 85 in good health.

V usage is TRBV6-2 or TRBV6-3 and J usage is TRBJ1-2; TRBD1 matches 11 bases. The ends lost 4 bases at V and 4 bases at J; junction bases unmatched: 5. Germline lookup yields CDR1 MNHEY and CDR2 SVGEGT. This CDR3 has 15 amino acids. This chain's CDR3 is CASSSPGTGGYGYTF. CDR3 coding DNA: TGTGCCAGCAGTTCCCCCGGGACAGGGGGCTATGGCTACACCTTC.

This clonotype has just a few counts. The chain's CDR3 is CASSLGTGGEETQYF. The CDR3 coding sequence is TGTGCCAGCAGCTTAGGGACAGGGGGGGAAGAGACCCAGTACTTC. The chain couples TRBV11-3 to TRBJ2-5; 10 nucleotides align to TRBD1. The V and J ends lost 1 base and 3 bases, in that order; junction bases with no gene match: 2. Per germline, CDR1 SGHNT and CDR2 YENEEA. The CDR3 is 15 residues long.